The 15 T cell receptor beta chains given below trace back to one sample, sequenced in a study of OX40 agonist ivuxolimab in advanced cancers. Profiling relied on immunoSEQ multiplex PCR, and the TCRdb table lists in-frame clones only, not all of them. The table has about 83,000 clones, about 90% seen once. Sequenced material: CD4+ or CD8+ T cells sorted from blood, taken in a trial of the OX40 agonist ivuxolimab. These receptors were collected from an adult with an advanced solid tumor such as melanoma, head and neck, liver or kidney cancer.

The chain employs TRBV28 and TRBJ2-5; TRBD2 might be the D (5 bases). The J call may be faulty, since TRBJ2-7 better matches the DNA end. The CDR3 runs to 15 residues. Germline lookup yields CDR1 MDHEN and CDR2 SYDVKM. DNA for the CDR3: TGTGCCAGCAGTTTTGGGGTAGACGGGACCTACGAGCAGTACTTC. It codes for CASSFGVDGTYEQYF.

This chain links TRBV11-2 with TRBJ1-3; D unresolved. The germline V and J ends were trimmed by 5 bases and 0 bases, with 14 bases remaining between them. The CDR3 totals 16 residues. From germline, CDR1 is SGHAT and CDR2 FQNNGV. CDR3 in amino acids: CASSLVITRSGNTIYF. The CDR3 DNA reads TGTGCCAGCAGCCTAGTCATCACGCGCTCTGGAAACACCATATATTTT.

This chain uses TRBV4-3 with TRBJ1-4, with TRBD1 as a possible D gene (5 bases). Germline CDR1 is LGHNA and CDR2 is YSLEER. V lost 1 base, J lost 5 bases, and 11 bases lay in between. The CDR3 runs to 15 residues. The CDR3 reads CASSQGWDYNEKLFF. The CDR3 DNA follows: TGCGCCAGCAGCCAAGGATGGGACTACAATGAAAAACTGTTTTTT.

There are a few counts of this clone. The chain couples TRBV9 to TRBJ1-1, with 7 nucleotides matching TRBD1. In germline, CDR1 is SGDLS, CDR2 YYNGEE. The CDR3 extends over 14 amino acids. With V trimmed by 0 bases and J by 4 bases, 3 bases remained unmatched. CDR3 loop: CASSVARGGTEAFF. The CDR3 coding sequence is TGTGCCAGCAGCGTAGCCAGGGGGGGCACTGAAGCTTTCTTT.

The chain is built from TRBV11-3 and TRBJ1-3; D gene ambiguous. V was clipped by 5 bases and J by 0 bases, with 8 bases between them. Germline CDR1 SGHNT, CDR2 YENEEA. The CDR3 length is 14 residues. The CDR3 here is CASSPSNSGNTIYF. Written as DNA, the CDR3 is TGTGCCAGCAGCCCATCGAACTCTGGAAACACCATATATTTT.

This clone was seen only a few times. The V call is TRBV12-5, the J call TRBJ1-5; 8 bases match TRBD1. CDR3 length: 15 residues. Germline V gene sequence: CDR1 LGHNT, CDR2 FRNRAP. V was clipped by 1 base and J by 7 bases; unmatched bases: 6. The CDR3: CASGLADRGEQPQHF. In nucleotides, the CDR3 is TGTGCTAGTGGTTTGGCCGACAGGGGTGAACAGCCCCAGCATTTT.

V is TRBV11-2 and J is TRBJ2-5; TRBD1 agrees at 8 bases. Losses at the gene ends were 5 bases for V and 5 bases for J; bases not matched to a gene: 7. There are 14 residues in the CDR3. Germline V gene sequence: CDR1 SGHAT, CDR2 FQNNGV. The CDR3 loop is CASSGLDRAETQYF. The CDR3, as DNA: TGTGCCAGCAGCGGGTTGGACAGGGCTGAGACCCAGTACTTC.

J is TRBJ2-6 and V is TRBV4-2; TRBD1 matches at 7 bases. V gave up 4 bases and J gave up 0 bases; unmatched junction bases: 6. Germline V gene lookup returns CDR1 LGHNA and CDR2 YNFKEQ. This CDR3 has 17 amino acids. The CDR3: CASSPGTEGSGANVLTF. The CDR3 coding sequence is TGTGCCAGCAGCCCAGGGACAGAAGGCTCTGGGGCCAACGTCCTGACTTTC.

The J gene is TRBJ1-1, the V gene TRBV6-1; D remains unclear. Looked up from germline, CDR1 is MNHNS and CDR2 is SASEGT. The CDR3 spans 14 residues. Trimming stripped 2 bases from V and 1 base from J, with 8 bases between. CDR3 sequence: CASSETRKNTEAFF. For the CDR3, the DNA is TGTGCCAGCAGTGAAACAAGGAAGAACACTGAAGCTTTCTTT.

J is TRBJ2-1 and V is TRBV28; TRBD2 matches at 7 bases. Trimming cost V 2 bases and J 5 bases; bases outside gene matches: 9. CDR1 is MDHEN and CDR2 is SYDVKM in the germline V gene. The CDR3 is 16 residues long. Here the CDR3 reads CASSLPGLGLHNEQFF. The DNA for the CDR3 is TGTGCCAGCAGTTTACCCGGACTAGGACTCCACAATGAGCAGTTCTTC.

This clone was found a few times. In nucleotides, the CDR3 is TGCAGCGTCCCGGGGCCACTGATGAGAGAAGCTTTCTTT. This codes for CSVPGPLMREAFF. The gene calls are TRBV29-1 and TRBJ1-1, with D tentatively TRBD1 (5 bases). This CDR3 spans 13 amino acids. Germline values: CDR1 SQVTM, CDR2 ANQGSEA. V was clipped by 6 bases and J by 8 bases, with 19 bases between them.

The chain links TRBV4-2 to TRBJ1-1; a possible D gene is TRBD1 (5 bases). The CDR3 totals 16 residues. Germline CDR1 is LGHNA and CDR2 is YNFKEQ. V was clipped by 1 base and J by 7 bases, with 19 bases between them. The CDR3 nucleotides are TGTGCCAGCAGCCAAGTTTTAGGGGAGAACATCTATGAAGCTTTCTTT. Its translation: CASSQVLGENIYEAFF.

V is TRBV5-4 and J is TRBJ2-3; no clear D gene. The germline V gene has CDR1 SGHNT and CDR2 YYREEE (reference sequence). This CDR3 spans 12 amino acids. Trimming removed 4 bases from V and 5 bases from J, with 8 bases in between. CDR3 sequence: CASSPSEDTQYF. CDR3 in DNA: TGTGCCAGCAGCCCGAGTGAAGATACGCAGTATTTT.

The rearrangement uses TRBV6-5 and TRBJ2-3; D gene ambiguous. In germline, CDR1 is MNHEY, CDR2 SVGAGI. This CDR3 is 16 amino acids long. V gave up 0 bases and J gave up 0 bases, with 10 bases separating them. The CDR3 is CASSYSSSWSTDTQYF. CDR3 nucleotides: TGTGCCAGCAGTTACTCGAGTAGCTGGAGCACAGATACGCAGTATTTT.

The sample holds one count of this clone. The V call is TRBV5-1, the J call TRBJ2-7, with 9 bases that match TRBD2. V shed 0 bases, J shed 2 bases, and the junction held 3 bases outside the gene matches. This CDR3 region has 15 residues. Germline-derived CDR1 and CDR2 are SGHRS and YFSETQ. The CDR3 sequence is CASSLGLAETYEQYF. DNA for the CDR3: TGCGCCAGCAGCTTGGGACTAGCGGAAACCTACGAGCAGTACTTC.